Below, 21 T cell receptor beta chains from the same sample are listed, as sequenced in a study of T cells after yellow fever vaccination. TCRdb independently ran MiXCR on the 5' RACE reads; one entry per CDR3 protein. The data contain some 560,000 distinct CDR3 sequences, approximately 16% of them seen just once; the ten biggest clones take up 15% to 20%. Source: PBMCs, taken 5 days after the first yellow fever vaccination. These receptors originate from a young man who received the YFV17D yellow fever vaccine.

The rearrangement links TRBV20-1 to TRBJ2-7; D gene ambiguous. The CDR3 sequence is 14 residues long. Trimming removed 5 bases from V and 6 bases from J, with 20 bases in between. Germline V CDR1 and CDR2: DFQATT, SNEGSKA (reference sequence). CDR3 sequence (DNA): TGCAGTGCTGCCCGGGCTGGGGTCGGTGGCGAGCAGTACTTC. As protein: CSAARAGVGGEQYF.

This clonotype was seen at least ten times. The rearrangement uses TRBV15 and TRBJ2-5; D unclear. Germline CDR1 is LNHNV and CDR2 is YYDKDF (reference sequence). There are 15 residues in the CDR3. V lost 5 bases and J lost 4, with 17 bases in between. The CDR3 DNA follows: TGTGCCACCAGCGCACGTAAGGGTTTGGGAGAGACCCAGTACTTC. This gives the protein CATSARKGLGETQYF. The whole variable domain, filled in from reference TRBV15 and TRBJ2-5, reads DAMVIQNPRYQVTQFGKPVTLSCSQTLNHNVMYWYQQKSSQAPKLLFHYYDKDFNNEADTPDNFQSRRPNTSFCFLDIRSPGLGDTAMYLCATSARKGLGETQYFGPGTRLLVL.

This clonotype has a handful of counts. As DNA, the CDR3 is TGTGCCAGCAGGCAGGGGGCGAGGGCCGGGGAGCTGTTTTTT. Translating gives CASRQGARAGELFF. This chain uses TRBV12-3 or TRBV12-4 with TRBJ2-2, with 8 nucleotides matching TRBD1. The junction had 6 bases not matched to a gene; V was cut back by 6 bases and J by 6 bases. CDR3 length: 14 amino acids.

This clonotype was counted between two and nine times. The chain carries TRBV5-1 and TRBJ1-1, with D uncertain. Germline V gene data show CDR1 as SGHRS and CDR2 as YFSETQ. This CDR3 contains 17 residues. V was trimmed by 4 bases and J by 0 bases, leaving 19 bases between them. The CDR3 loop is CASSRPQTKELNTEAFF. CDR3 nucleotides: TGCGCCAGCAGCAGACCCCAAACGAAGGAGCTGAACACTGAAGCTTTCTTT.

This clonotype has only a few counts. The V call is TRBV7-2, the J call TRBJ2-5; D is possibly TRBD2 (5 bases). V lost 5 bases to trimming and J lost 3 bases, with 16 bases between them. The CDR3 has 15 amino acids. Germline V gives CDR1 SGHTA, CDR2 FQGNSA. The CDR3: CASSPWTGVEETQYF. In DNA, the CDR3 is TGTGCCAGCAGCCCATGGACCGGGGTAGAAGAGACCCAGTACTTC. The full variable domain, its missing parts supplied by reference TRBV7-2 and TRBJ2-5, is GAGVSQSPSNKVTEKGKDVELRCDPISGHTALYWYRQSLGQGLEFLIYFQGNSAPDKSGLPSDRFSAERTGGSVSTLTIQRTQQEDSAVYLCASSPWTGVEETQYFGPGTRLLVL.

This clonotype was counted only a few times. The J gene is TRBJ1-1, the V gene TRBV29-1, with D perhaps TRBD1 (5 bases). V was shortened by 0 bases and J by 1 base, with 6 bases between the two germline ends. The CDR3 runs 13 residues. Germline V gene lookup returns CDR1 SQVTM and CDR2 ANQGSEA. The CDR3: CSVEDGANTEAFF. CDR3 nucleotides: TGCAGCGTTGAAGATGGGGCGAACACTGAAGCTTTCTTT.

This rearrangement joins TRBV3-1 to TRBJ1-1; D call uncertain. The CDR3 length is 14 residues. The germline gives CDR1 LGHDT, CDR2 YNNKEL (reference sequence). The ends were cut back, 3 bases at V and 1 base at J, with 9 bases in the middle. The CDR3 bases are TGTGCCAGCAGCCAGCTTGGAGGGAACACTGAAGCTTTCTTT. It yields the protein CASSQLGGNTEAFF. The full variable domain, with the rest looked up from reference TRBV3-1 and TRBJ1-1, is DTAVSQTPKYLVTQMGNDKSIKCEQNLGHDTMYWYKQDSKKFLKIMFSYNNKELIINETVPNRFSPKSPDKAHLNLHINSLELGDSAVYFCASSQLGGNTEAFFGQGTRLTVV.

V usage is TRBV4-3 and J usage is TRBJ2-1; 9 nucleotides agree with TRBD2. The CDR3 loop spans 16 amino acids. Germline loops: CDR1 LGHNA, CDR2 YSLEER. V shed 2 bases, J shed 8 bases, and the junction held 10 bases outside the gene matches. The CDR3 spells CASSQLWAGGPHEQFF. The DNA for the CDR3 is TGCGCCAGCAGCCAACTATGGGCGGGGGGGCCCCATGAGCAGTTCTTC.

This clonotype has more than one count but fewer than ten. The chain uses TRBV12-3 or TRBV12-4 and TRBJ1-1, with D uncertain. The length of the CDR3 is 14 residues. V was clipped by 8 bases and J by 2 bases, with 15 bases between them. CDR3 amino acids: CASGRAILNTEAFF. In DNA form, the CDR3 reads TGTGCCAGCGGCCGGGCCATCCTAAACACTGAAGCTTTCTTT.

The chain has TRBV5-5 and TRBJ1-2, with 10 bases fitting TRBD1. Germline loops: CDR1 SGHKS, CDR2 YYEKEE (reference sequence). V trimming: 4 bases; J trimming: 7 bases; junction bases outside the gene matches: 7. CDR3 size: 14 residues. The chain's CDR3 is CASSPSGQGVGYTF. DNA of the CDR3: TGTGCCAGCAGCCCCTCCGGACAGGGGGTTGGCTACACCTTC.

This clonotype was observed a handful of times. The chain employs TRBV2 and TRBJ1-2, with D hard to call. The CDR3 length is 12 residues. V shed 3 bases and J shed 5 bases, with 7 bases lying between them. Per the germline V gene, CDR1 is SNHLY and CDR2 is FYNNEI. The CDR3 DNA sequence: TGTGCCAGCAGTGAGAATGGTTATGGCTACACCTTC. This encodes CASSENGYGYTF.

This clonotype was recorded at least ten times. V usage is TRBV10-3 and J usage is TRBJ2-1, with D perhaps TRBD1 (6 bases). The ends were cut back, 4 bases at V and 2 bases at J, with 12 bases in the middle. CDR1 and CDR2 from the germline V gene are ENHRY and SYGVKD. The CDR3 spans 15 residues. CDR3 in amino acids: CAISANDRTYNEQFF. In nucleotides, the CDR3 is TGTGCCATCAGTGCGAACGACAGGACCTACAATGAGCAGTTCTTC.

This clonotype has just a few counts. This chain uses TRBV5-1 with TRBJ2-3, with 7 bases fitting TRBD2. J lost 4 bases, V lost 6 bases, and 8 bases had no gene match. CDR3 length equals 14 residues. CDR1 is SGHRS, CDR2 YFSETQ, per germline. CDR3 DNA: TGCGCCAGCATTAGCGGGCAAGGATCAGATACGCAGTATTTT. Translated: CASISGQGSDTQYF.

J is TRBJ1-1 and V is TRBV7-2, with a tentative D call TRBD1 (5 bases). Trimming took off 3 bases at V and 10 bases at J, with 15 bases between the two ends. CDR1 is SGHTA, CDR2 FQGNSA, per germline. This CDR3 has 13 residues. CDR3 amino acids: CASSLTKNGGAFF. CDR3 bases: TGTGCCAGCAGCTTGACGAAGAACGGGGGAGCTTTCTTT.

This clonotype appeared a few times. The CDR3 region is CASSSKGAGEQYV. The CDR3 DNA is TGTGCCAGCAGCTCTAAAGGGGCAGGGGAGCAGTACGTC. J is TRBJ2-7 and V is TRBV7-9; possible D gene TRBD1, 5 bases. Germline V CDR1 and CDR2: SEHNR, FQNEAQ (reference sequence). The CDR3 is 13 residues long. With 4 bases removed from V and 7 bases from J, the gap between germline ends came to 14 bases.

This clonotype appeared a few times. This sequence joins TRBV5-1 and TRBJ2-3; 9 nucleotides align to TRBD2. Per the germline V gene, CDR1 is SGHRS and CDR2 is YFSETQ. V was pared by 3 bases and J by 3 bases, with 8 bases of the junction left unmatched. CDR3 length: 16 amino acids. The CDR3 protein is CASSWVPAGGTDTQYF. The CDR3 DNA follows: TGCGCCAGCAGCTGGGTCCCAGCGGGGGGTACAGATACGCAGTATTTT.

This clonotype was counted a single time. The V call is TRBV4-1, the J call TRBJ2-3; D gene uncertain. CDR3 size: 15 residues. Per germline, CDR1 MGHRA and CDR2 YSYEKL. Trimming left V 4 bases short and J 2 bases short, with 13 bases between. The CDR3 is CASSLPMSATDTQYF. The CDR3 DNA sequence: TGCGCCAGCAGCCTCCCCATGTCTGCCACAGATACGCAGTATTTT.

The chain couples TRBV4-1 to TRBJ2-2; D might be TRBD1 (5 bases). From germline, CDR1 is MGHRA and CDR2 YSYEKL. The CDR3 has 16 amino acids. Trimming stripped 3 bases from V and 2 bases from J, with 13 bases between. This CDR3 is CASSHPTGANTGELFF. CDR3 bases: TGCGCCAGCAGCCACCCTACAGGCGCTAACACCGGGGAGCTGTTTTTT.

This clonotype was counted only a few times. The chain links TRBV18 to TRBJ1-2; D is perhaps TRBD1 (5 bases). V shed 6 bases and J shed 0 bases, with 17 bases lying between them. The CDR3 spans 16 residues. CDR1 is KGHSH and CDR2 is LQKENI in the germline V gene. CDR3 DNA sequence: TGTGCCAGCTCGCGGGACGGTACAAGGGCTAACTATGGCTACACCTTC. It yields the protein CASSRDGTRANYGYTF.

The V gene is TRBV28, the J gene TRBJ2-1, with no clear D. This CDR3 is 12 amino acids long. Per the germline V gene, CDR1 is MDHEN and CDR2 is SYDVKM. V was pared by 7 bases and J by 11 bases, with 15 bases between. DNA for the CDR3: TGTGCCAGCAACCCCGGACCGAGACAGCAGTTCTTC. This gives the protein CASNPGPRQQFF.

Here the CDR3 reads CASSQVSKPLNEQFF. The CDR3 coding sequence is TGCGCCAGCAGCCAAGTTTCTAAACCTCTCAATGAGCAGTTCTTC. The chain recombines TRBV4-3 with TRBJ2-1; no firm D call. The CDR3 loop spans 15 amino acids. The germline CDR1 and CDR2 sequences are LGHNA and YSLEER. V lost 1 base, J lost 6 bases, and 13 bases lay in between.